Listed here are 25 T cell receptor beta chains from one sample, sequenced in a study of blood T cell repertoires in COVID-19. Only in-frame clones appear in the TCRdb table, and some are missing; sequencing was by immunoSEQ multiplex PCR. Of about 51,000 clones listed, 80% to 90% are singletons. The sequenced sample was peripheral blood. Source of these receptors: a man aged 55-75 years with acute or convalescent COVID-19.

The V and J genes are TRBV4-2 and TRBJ2-7; TRBD1 aligns across 7 bases. V shed 5 bases and J 6 bases; nucleotides not matched to a gene: 4. This CDR3 region has 12 residues. Germline CDR1 and CDR2: LGHNA and YNFKEQ. For the CDR3, the DNA is TGTGCCAGCAGCGCGACAGGGTTCGAGCAGTACTTC. This encodes CASSATGFEQYF.

The chain joins TRBV7-9 to TRBJ2-3; D unresolved. This CDR3 spans 16 amino acids. Trimming removed 4 bases at V and 2 bases at J, with 16 bases between. Germline lookup yields CDR1 SEHNR and CDR2 FQNEAQ (reference sequence). CDR3 sequence reads: CASSSFDTIPTDTQYF. The CDR3 DNA reads TGTGCCAGCAGCTCCTTTGACACCATTCCCACAGATACGCAGTATTTT.

The J gene is TRBJ2-7, the V gene TRBV18; 8 bases map to TRBD2. This CDR3 comprises 14 residues. With 6 bases clipped from V and 1 base from J, the junction kept 5 bases outside the gene matches. Per germline, CDR1 KGHSH and CDR2 LQKENI. This chain's CDR3 is CASSPAGASYEQYF. The CDR3 region has the DNA TGTGCCAGCTCCCCAGCGGGAGCATCCTACGAGCAGTACTTC. Based on the CDR3 plus reference TRBV18 and TRBJ2-7, the full variable domain is NAGVMQNPRHLVRRRGQEARLRCSPMKGHSHVYWYRQLPEEGLKFMVYLQKENIIDESGMPKERFSAEFPKEGPSILRIQQVVRGDSAAYFCASSPAGASYEQYFGPGTRLTVT.

This clone showed up just once. This chain links TRBV7-2 with TRBJ1-1; TRBD1 matches 8 bases. V was clipped by 3 bases and J by 2 bases; unmatched bases: 2. The CDR3 is 14 amino acids. Germline CDR1 reads SGHTA; CDR2 reads FQGNSA. The CDR3 bases are TGTGCCAGCAGCTTGGACAGGGTCAACACTGAAGCTTTCTTT. Encoded protein: CASSLDRVNTEAFF.

The rearrangement joins TRBV7-6 to TRBJ2-7, with 8 bases matching TRBD2. The CDR3 has 15 amino acids. The J segment lost 5 bases and the V segment lost 0 bases, leaving 6 bases of the junction unmatched. Germline V gives CDR1 SGHVS, CDR2 FNYEAQ. In DNA, the CDR3 is TGTGCCAGCAGCTTAGCTCCGCGGGGGGATAACGAGCAGTACTTC. Residues: CASSLAPRGDNEQYF.

This clone was seen more than once but under ten times. This chain uses TRBV7-2 with TRBJ2-7; maybe TRBD1 (6 bases). This CDR3 is 16 amino acids long. Germline V gene lookup returns CDR1 SGHTA and CDR2 FQGNSA. The V end lost 6 bases, the J end lost 9 bases, and 27 bases lay between the germline ends. CDR3 nucleotide sequence: TGTGCCAGCAGTTATCAAACCAGCACAGGGTTGAGTGGGCAGTACTTC. The encoded protein is CASSYQTSTGLSGQYF.

In this sample, this clone turned up once. The chain joins TRBV4-1 to TRBJ1-2, with TRBD1 matching over 10 bases. The germline V gene has CDR1 MGHRA and CDR2 YSYEKL. The CDR3 has 13 amino acids. V gave up 3 bases and J gave up 7 bases; unmatched junction bases: 2. The CDR3 sequence is CASSQGTGVGYTF. As DNA, the CDR3 is TGCGCCAGCAGCCAGGGGACAGGGGTTGGCTACACCTTC.

The V call is TRBV18, the J call TRBJ1-5, with a tentative D call TRBD1 (5 bases). With 0 bases removed from V and 2 bases from J, the gap between germline ends came to 11 bases. The length of the CDR3 is 16 residues. The V gene's germline CDR1 is KGHSH and CDR2 LQKENI. CDR3 residues: CASSPPQGTGNQPQHF. CDR3 sequence (DNA): TGTGCCAGCTCACCACCTCAGGGCACGGGCAATCAGCCCCAGCATTTT.

This clone was recorded only once. V gene TRBV7-8 combines with J gene TRBJ2-1; 8 bases agree with TRBD1. CDR3 length: 14 amino acids. The V gene end was trimmed by 5 bases and the J gene end by 10 bases; junction bases not matched to a gene: 10. CDR1 and CDR2 (germline): SGHVS, FQNEAQ. CDR3 coding DNA: TGTGCCAGCAGCCTTGTTAGGACAGGGAGAGAGCAGTTCTTC. Residues: CASSLVRTGREQFF.

This clone occurred once. This sequence joins TRBV7-2 and TRBJ1-2; 10 bases line up with TRBD1. This CDR3 region has 14 residues. CDR1 is SGHTA and CDR2 is FQGNSA in the germline V gene. V was pared by 7 bases and J by 4 bases, with 6 bases of the junction left unmatched. The CDR3 coding sequence is TGTGCCAGCACGGCTGACAGGGGGCCCTATGGCTACACCTTC. Encoded protein: CASTADRGPYGYTF.

The genes are TRBV19 and TRBJ1-1, with 8 bases matching TRBD1. In germline, CDR1 is LNHDA, CDR2 SQIVND (reference sequence). The CDR3 has 17 amino acids. Unmatched junction bases numbered 15, after V lost 9 bases and J lost 0 bases. The CDR3 loop reads CASCNLRDRLLNTEAFF. The CDR3 DNA follows: TGTGCCAGCTGCAACCTCCGGGACAGGCTTTTGAACACTGAAGCTTTCTTT.

Comments on this clone: Other DNA sequences in this sample translate to the same CDR3. This chain links TRBV2 with TRBJ1-5; D possibly corresponds to TRBD1 (6 bases). This CDR3 spans 14 amino acids. Trimming took 3 bases from V and 6 from J, leaving 12 bases between them. CDR1 SNHLY and CDR2 FYNNEI come from the germline V gene. The CDR3 is CASSDRGVGQPQHF. CDR3 nucleotide sequence: TGTGCCAGCAGTGACAGGGGTGTGGGTCAGCCCCAGCATTTT.

This clone is a singleton in its sample. The chain joins TRBV15 to TRBJ1-6, with TRBD1 matching 8 bases. The CDR3 loop spans 16 amino acids. Germline V CDR1 and CDR2: LNHNV, YYDKDF (reference sequence). Germline trimming cut 0 bases from V and 9 bases from J; bases unmatched to any gene: 7. CDR3: CATSREIGTGRSPLHF. In DNA form, the CDR3 reads TGTGCCACCAGCAGAGAAATAGGGACAGGTCGTTCACCCCTCCACTTT.

The chain employs TRBV5-1 and TRBJ2-3; 8 nucleotides align to TRBD2. With V trimmed by 1 base and J by 1 base, 5 bases remained unmatched. Germline lookup yields CDR1 SGHRS and CDR2 YFSETQ. The CDR3 runs to 16 residues. Here the CDR3 DNA reads TGCGCCAGCAGCTTGTCGATACTAGCGGGCACAGATACGCAGTATTTT. Translating gives CASSLSILAGTDTQYF.

The chain couples TRBV28 to TRBJ2-7; D perhaps matches TRBD2 (6 bases). CDR1 MDHEN and CDR2 SYDVKM come from the germline V gene. The CDR3 runs to 14 residues. Trimming took 6 bases from V and 6 from J, leaving 18 bases between them. The chain's CDR3 is CASREGRERAEQYF. The CDR3, as DNA: TGTGCCAGCAGGGAGGGACGGGAGAGAGCCGAGCAGTACTTC.

This chain's CDR3 is CASSLRLSSTDTQYF. DNA for the CDR3: TGTGCCAGCAGCTTAAGACTATCTTCCACAGATACGCAGTATTTT. The chain combines TRBV5-6 with TRBJ2-3; maybe TRBD2 (5 bases). The V gene's germline CDR1 is SGHDT and CDR2 YYEEEE. V gave up 2 bases and J gave up 2 bases, with 12 bases separating them. The CDR3 is 15 amino acids.

This rearrangement joins TRBV13 to TRBJ2-1; D possibly corresponds to TRBD2 (5 bases). The CDR3 totals 15 residues. Trimming shortened V by 4 bases and J by 6 bases, and 16 bases separated the two germline ends. Germline loops: CDR1 PRHDT, CDR2 FYEKMQ (reference sequence). In DNA, the CDR3 is TGTGCCAGCAGCTCCCGTATAGGACTCTTCAATGAGCAGTTCTTC. Amino acid sequence: CASSSRIGLFNEQFF.

The chain is built from TRBV28 and TRBJ1-2, with a weak D call TRBD1 (5 bases). The germline V gene has CDR1 MDHEN and CDR2 SYDVKM. The CDR3 runs 14 residues. The germline V and J ends were trimmed by 3 bases and 4 bases, with 12 bases remaining between them. CDR3 sequence reads: CASSLQGIGYGYTF. CDR3 DNA: TGTGCCAGCAGTTTGCAGGGAATTGGCTATGGCTACACCTTC.

This chain connects TRBV3-1 (or the pseudogene TRBV3-2) to TRBJ2-2; no clear D. The length of the CDR3 is 13 residues. The V and J ends lost 0 bases and 3 bases respectively, with 2 bases between them. Germline V gene data show CDR1 as LGHDT and CDR2 as YNNKEL (reference sequence). The DNA of the CDR3 is TGTGCCAGCAGCCAAGACGACACCGGGGAGCTGTTTTTT. It is translated as CASSQDDTGELFF.

The gene calls are TRBV27 and TRBJ1-5, with no clear D. CDR3 length equals 14 residues. Trimming left V 2 bases short and J 1 base short, with 6 bases between. CDR1 and CDR2 from the germline V gene are MNHEY and SMNVEV (reference sequence). The chain's CDR3 is CASSLARSNQPQHF. The CDR3 nucleotides are TGTGCCAGCAGTTTAGCCAGGAGCAATCAGCCCCAGCATTTT.

This clone appeared a single time. The CDR3, as DNA: TGTGCCAGCAGCTTAGGGAACGCGGGCTATGGCTACACCTTC. It encodes CASSLGNAGYGYTF. The rearrangement uses TRBV7-9 and TRBJ1-2; D is unresolved. Germline CDR1 and CDR2: SEHNR and FQNEAQ (reference sequence). V was cut by 1 base and J by 4 bases, with 10 bases left in between. The CDR3 runs 14 residues.

This chain links TRBV28 with TRBJ1-6; tentatively, D is TRBD1 (5 bases). V gave up 9 bases and J gave up 0 bases, with 12 bases separating them. Germline CDR1 is MDHEN and CDR2 is SYDVKM. The CDR3 spans 15 residues. CDR3 bases: TGTGCCAGTAGAAGACAGAGCTCCTATAATTCACCCCTCCACTTT. This translates into CASRRQSSYNSPLHF.

V gene TRBV27 combines with J gene TRBJ2-5; D perhaps matches TRBD2 (6 bases). V was clipped by 5 bases and J by 4 bases, with 20 bases between them. The CDR3 runs to 16 residues. The germline gives CDR1 MNHEY, CDR2 SMNVEV (reference sequence). Here the CDR3 reads CASSPDRGSGGETQYF. DNA for the CDR3: TGTGCCAGCAGTCCCGACCGTGGTAGCGGAGGAGAGACCCAGTACTTC.

This chain links TRBV4-1 with TRBJ2-7; TRBD1 aligns across 10 bases. V was pared by 3 bases and J by 3 bases, with 20 bases of the junction left unmatched. The CDR3 totals 20 residues. Germline CDR1 reads MGHRA; CDR2 reads YSYEKL. The CDR3 DNA sequence: TGCGCCAGCAGCCAGCGAATACCGGGACAGGGGAGCGACCTCTACTACGAGCAGTACTTC. Protein product: CASSQRIPGQGSDLYYEQYF.

The chain combines TRBV18 with TRBJ1-1; possible D gene TRBD1, 5 bases. Deletions cut 2 bases from V and 0 bases from J, with 7 bases between. Per germline, CDR1 KGHSH and CDR2 LQKENI. The CDR3 runs 14 residues. CDR3 protein: CASSPKQVNTEAFF. The CDR3 DNA reads as TGTGCCAGCTCACCAAAACAGGTGAACACTGAAGCTTTCTTT.